The text below deals with one TCR beta chain. The antigen remains unidentified. Donors each had at least one pre-ART PBMC sample and at least two post-ART ones. These data are taken from a study of long-term antiretroviral therapy in people with HIV. Germline CDR1 is SGHAT and CDR2 is FQNNGV. The CDR3 runs 17 residues. J was trimmed by 4 bases and V by 4 bases; bases with no gene match: 13. Overall study results and limits: Collection of the blood took place between about 2004 and 2018. The ART regimens in use then may have been less effective than current ones. Versus controls, repertoires in people with HIV had narrower CDR3 length ranges.

Samples were assayed with immunoSEQ v3.0 at survey level. Each sample had sequencing targeting 40,000-50,000 T-cell genomes. Method: immunoSEQ multiplex PCR; TCRdb's copy keeps in-frame clones and lacks some. The table has 30,000 to 40,000 clones, approximately 83% seen once. The chain combines TRBV11-2 with TRBJ2-5; TRBD1 agrees at 9 bases. The source is a man aged 18 to 30 with HIV. Specimen: unsorted PBMCs, collected 0.4 years before starting antiretroviral therapy. The CDR3 coding sequence is TGTGCCAGCAGCTCCATAGGCCGGGACAGGGATCGAGAGACCCAGTACTTC. Translation: CASSSIGRDRDRETQYF.